One and the same sample provided the 29 T cell receptor beta chains below, sequenced in a study of radiotherapy plus CTLA-4 blockade in lung cancer. Data came from immunoSEQ multiplex PCR; TCRdb stores just in-frame clones and leaves some out. The table shows some 73,000 clones, with roughly 69% occurring only once. The sample in question was peripheral blood, obtained from a patient treated with radiotherapy plus ipilimumab. The receptors derive from a human donor with non-small cell lung cancer whose response to radiotherapy plus ipilimumab could not be evaluated.

The CDR3 DNA reads TGTGCCAGCAGTTTATCAGCGGGATTGGGATCCTATAATTCACCCCTCCACTTT. Protein sequence: CASSLSAGLGSYNSPLHF. This sequence joins TRBV28 and TRBJ1-6, with D uncertain. CDR3 size: 18 residues. CDR1 is MDHEN and CDR2 is SYDVKM in the germline V gene. V dropped 1 base and J dropped 1 base, with 14 bases sitting between them. Full variable domain (rest looked up from reference TRBV28 and TRBJ1-6): DVKVTQSSRYLVKRTGEKVFLECVQDMDHENMFWYRQDPGLGLRLIYFSYDVKMKEKGDIPEGYSVSREKKERFSLILESASTNQTSMYLCASSLSAGLGSYNSPLHFGNGTRLTVT.

The chain is built from TRBV6-1 and TRBJ2-7, with unresolved D. The CDR3 totals 13 residues. The ends were cut back, 4 bases at V and 4 bases at J, with 11 bases in the middle. Germline assignment: CDR1 MNHNS and CDR2 SASEGT. CDR3 in DNA: TGTGCCAGCAGTGTGGGCAGTAAGTACGAGCAGTACTTC. Its translation: CASSVGSKYEQYF.

This rearrangement joins TRBV7-2 to TRBJ1-2; D call uncertain. This CDR3 region has 13 residues. Germline V gene data show CDR1 as SGHTA and CDR2 as FQGNSA. Trimming took 4 bases from V and 2 from J, leaving 8 bases between them. This CDR3 is CASSSEPNYGYTF. Written as DNA, the CDR3 is TGTGCCAGCAGCTCCGAGCCCAACTATGGCTACACCTTC. The variable domain in full, completed from reference TRBV7-2 and TRBJ1-2, reads GAGVSQSPSNKVTEKGKDVELRCDPISGHTALYWYRQSLGQGLEFLIYFQGNSAPDKSGLPSDRFSAERTGGSVSTLTIQRTQQEDSAVYLCASSSEPNYGYTFGSGTRLTVV.

This chain uses TRBV29-1 with TRBJ2-1; D possibly corresponds to TRBD1 (6 bases). V dropped 7 bases and J dropped 4 bases, with 14 bases sitting between them. CDR3 length: 13 amino acids. Germline V gene data show CDR1 as SQVTM and CDR2 as ANQGSEA. The CDR3 DNA sequence: TGCAGCGCTGATGGGGGCGGGTACAATGAGCAGTTCTTC. It codes for CSADGGGYNEQFF.

The rearrangement links TRBV5-1 to TRBJ1-6; D is uncertain. Looked up from germline, CDR1 is SGHRS and CDR2 is YFSETQ. The CDR3 length is 14 residues. The ends were cut back, 2 bases at V and 5 bases at J, with 8 bases in the middle. The CDR3 DNA reads TGCGCCAGCAGCTTAAACAGAGATAATTCACCCCTCCACTTT. This translates into CASSLNRDNSPLHF. Filled out from reference TRBV5-1 and TRBJ1-6, the complete variable domain reads KAGVTQTPRYLIKTRGQQVTLSCSPISGHRSVSWYQQTPGQGLQFLFEYFSETQRNKGNFPGRFSGRQFSNSRSEMNVSTLELGDSALYLCASSLNRDNSPLHFGNGTRLTVT.

The chain carries TRBV6-5 and TRBJ1-5; D gene unclear. Trimming cost V 2 bases and J 2 bases, with 10 bases left between them. The CDR3 covers 15 residues. Germline CDR1 is MNHEY and CDR2 is SVGAGI. This CDR3 reads CASSYIDQGNQPQHF. The CDR3 region has the DNA TGTGCCAGCAGTTACATCGACCAGGGCAATCAGCCCCAGCATTTT.

In nucleotides, the CDR3 is TGTGCCACCTCTAGCGGGGTTCACAATGAGCAGTTCTTC. Its translation: CATSSGVHNEQFF. The chain is built from TRBV19 and TRBJ2-1, with 9 bases lining up with TRBD2. CDR1 and CDR2 from the germline V gene are LNHDA and SQIVND (reference sequence). The ends lost 10 bases at V and 5 bases at J; junction bases unmatched: 6. This CDR3 is built from 13 residues.

The CDR3 loop is CASSYPDRGTGELFF. The CDR3 nucleotides are TGTGCCAGCAGCTATCCTGACAGGGGCACCGGGGAGCTGTTTTTT. This sequence joins TRBV28 and TRBJ2-2, with 8 nucleotides matching TRBD1. The germline CDR1 and CDR2 sequences are MDHEN and SYDVKM. The CDR3 covers 15 residues. After removal of 6 bases from V and 4 bases from J, the junction contained 7 bases not matched to a gene.

This chain links TRBV7-2 with TRBJ2-3; D is ambiguous. Germline CDR1 reads SGHTA; CDR2 reads FQGNSA. The V end lost 1 base, the J end lost 6 bases, and 8 bases lay between the germline ends. This CDR3 contains 13 residues. The chain's CDR3 is CASSLDGSDTQYF. DNA for the CDR3: TGTGCCAGCAGCTTAGACGGGTCCGATACGCAGTATTTT.

The genes are TRBV11-2 and TRBJ1-2; D is possibly TRBD1 (5 bases). CDR1 is SGHAT and CDR2 is FQNNGV in the germline V gene. Trimming pared 2 bases from V and 2 bases from J, leaving 12 bases between. The CDR3 has 15 residues. The CDR3 loop reads CASSLNFDSNYGYTF. The CDR3 DNA is TGTGCCAGCAGCTTAAATTTTGACAGCAACTATGGCTACACCTTC. The variable domain in full, completed from reference TRBV11-2 and TRBJ1-2, reads EAGVAQSPRYKIIEKRQSVAFWCNPISGHATLYWYQQILGQGPKLLIQFQNNGVVDDSQLPKDRFSAERLKGVDSTLKIQPAKLEDSAVYLCASSLNFDSNYGYTFGSGTRLTVV.

This clone was seen a handful of times. The V call is TRBV21-1, the J call TRBJ1-1; the table's D call, TRBD1, has no DNA check behind it. TRBV21-1 is labeled a pseudogene. The CDR3 is 15 amino acids. The CDR3 bases are TGTGCCAGCAGCAAAGTAACAGGGGGAGGAGGTGAAGCTTTCTTT. It translates to CASSKVTGGGGEAFF.

The chain joins TRBV6-4 to TRBJ2-3, with 16 bases that match TRBD2. The V and J ends lost 5 bases and 4 bases, in that order; junction bases with no gene match: 3. The CDR3 sequence is 16 residues long. Germline CDR1 is MRHNA and CDR2 is SNTAGT. The CDR3 sequence: CASSSGLAGGADTQYF. CDR3 in DNA: TGTGCCAGCAGTTCGGGACTAGCGGGAGGGGCAGATACGCAGTATTTT.

V usage is TRBV6-5 and J usage is TRBJ1-1; 8 positions match TRBD1. Germline-derived CDR1 and CDR2 are MNHEY and SVGAGI. V gave up 7 bases and J gave up 6 bases; unmatched junction bases: 10. CDR3 length equals 14 residues. The CDR3 DNA reads as TGTGCCAGCACTAAGGACAGGGAGGGCCCTGAAGCTTTCTTT. This codes for CASTKDREGPEAFF.

This clone was seen more than once but under ten times. This chain uses TRBV6-6 with TRBJ2-7; 13 bases match TRBD2. Germline assignment: CDR1 MNHNY and CDR2 SVGAGI (reference sequence). This CDR3 region has 14 residues. V lost 7 bases, J lost 3 bases, and 3 bases stayed unmatched. The CDR3 bases are TGTGCCAGCACCCGACTAGCGGGGGGCTACGAGCAGTACTTC. It is translated as CASTRLAGGYEQYF.

This clone was seen a single time. V is TRBV19 and J is TRBJ1-5, with no clear D. Germline assignment: CDR1 LNHDA and CDR2 SQIVND (reference sequence). This CDR3 contains 17 residues. Trimming took off 4 bases at V and 0 bases at J, with 16 bases between the two ends. CDR3 loop: CASSTFYKESSNQPQHF. The CDR3 DNA sequence: TGTGCCAGTAGTACATTCTATAAAGAGTCTAGCAATCAGCCCCAGCATTTT.

This sequence joins TRBV5-6 and TRBJ1-1, with D unclear. CDR3 size: 11 residues. Germline values: CDR1 SGHDT, CDR2 YYEEEE. Trimming stripped 0 bases from V and 5 bases from J, with 2 bases between. The CDR3 loop reads CASSLVTEAFF. In DNA form, the CDR3 reads TGTGCCAGCAGCTTGGTAACTGAAGCTTTCTTT. Full variable domain (rest looked up from reference TRBV5-6 and TRBJ1-1): DAGVTQSPTHLIKTRGQQVTLRCSPKSGHDTVSWYQQALGQGPQFIFQYYEEEERQRGNFPDRFSGHQFPNYSSELNVNALLLGDSALYLCASSLVTEAFFGQGTRLTVV.

V is TRBV5-1 and J is TRBJ1-1; possible D gene TRBD1, 5 bases. Trimming took 5 bases from V and 4 from J, leaving 15 bases between them. Germline assignment: CDR1 SGHRS and CDR2 YFSETQ. This CDR3 spans 14 amino acids. DNA for the CDR3: TGCGCCAGCAGGTTCGGAGGGACCATCACTGAAGCTTTCTTT. This gives the protein CASRFGGTITEAFF.

The CDR3 sequence is CASSVRGSEAFF. In nucleotides, the CDR3 is TGCGCCAGCAGCGTTCGAGGGAGTGAAGCTTTCTTT. The chain is built from TRBV4-1 and TRBJ1-1; D unclear. V dropped 5 bases and J dropped 7 bases, with 11 bases sitting between them. In germline, CDR1 is MGHRA, CDR2 YSYEKL. The CDR3 spans 12 residues.

This sequence joins TRBV19 and TRBJ1-6; D might be TRBD1 (6 bases). V lost 3 bases, J lost 16 bases, and 13 bases lay in between. This CDR3 contains 12 residues. Germline V gene sequence: CDR1 LNHDA, CDR2 SQIVND (reference sequence). The CDR3 coding sequence is TGTGCCAGTAGTATTGTTGGGGGCGGACTCCACTTT. Encoded protein: CASSIVGGGLHF.

The rearrangement links TRBV28 to TRBJ1-2; D is uncertain. The CDR3 has 13 amino acids. Germline CDR1 is MDHEN and CDR2 is SYDVKM. V was shortened by 7 bases and J by 5 bases, with 14 bases between the two germline ends. CDR3 sequence reads: CASTLDGVYGYTF. DNA for the CDR3: TGTGCCAGCACCTTAGACGGGGTATATGGCTACACCTTC.

J is TRBJ2-2 and V is TRBV5-1; the match to TRBD2 covers 13 bases. J was trimmed by 4 bases and V by 2 bases; bases with no gene match: 2. Germline V lookup: CDR1 SGHRS, CDR2 YFSETQ. The CDR3 runs to 16 residues. In nucleotides, the CDR3 is TGCGCCAGCAGCTTACTAGCGGGGGGGCCCACCGGGGAGCTGTTTTTT. Its translation: CASSLLAGGPTGELFF.

V and J are TRBV27 and TRBJ2-7; D might be TRBD1 (6 bases). Germline CDR1 is MNHEY and CDR2 is SMNVEV (reference sequence). CDR3 length equals 12 residues. The V gene lost 6 bases and the J gene lost 2 bases, with 8 bases spanning the gap. The CDR3 bases are TGTGCCAGCAGGGACAGCACCTACGAGCAGTACTTC. Its translation is CASRDSTYEQYF.

The sample holds one count of this clone. The rearrangement joins TRBV5-6 to TRBJ2-5; no reliable D call. The J call is in doubt because the DNA end fits TRBJ2-7 better. This CDR3 spans 11 amino acids. In germline, CDR1 is SGHDT, CDR2 YYEEEE. CDR3 protein: CASSSTYEQYF. CDR3 in DNA: TGTGCCAGCAGCTCTACCTACGAGCAGTACTTC.

The V gene is TRBV11-2, the J gene TRBJ2-1; 7 nucleotides match TRBD2. The CDR3 has 14 residues. From germline, CDR1 is SGHAT and CDR2 FQNNGV. V was pared by 0 bases and J by 6 bases, with 2 bases of the junction left unmatched. CDR3 nucleotide sequence: TGTGCCAGCAGCTTAGAACGGACTAGCAATGAGCAGTTCTTC. As protein: CASSLERTSNEQFF.

This sequence joins TRBV28 and TRBJ2-7, with 9 bases aligning to TRBD1. V trimming: 4 bases; J trimming: 2 bases; junction bases outside the gene matches: 15. CDR3 size: 18 residues. Per germline, CDR1 MDHEN and CDR2 SYDVKM. CDR3 DNA: TGTGCCAGCAGTTCCCCCCTTCGACCGGGACAGGGCCCCTACGAGCAGTACTTC. Protein sequence: CASSSPLRPGQGPYEQYF.

The chain has TRBV9 and TRBJ2-3; 12 bases agree with TRBD2. Germline V gene data show CDR1 as SGDLS and CDR2 as YYNGEE. The ends lost 3 bases at V and 4 bases at J; junction bases unmatched: 6. There are 16 residues in the CDR3. For the CDR3, the DNA is TGTGCCAGCAGCGCCGGACTAGCGGGGTCTGCAGATACGCAGTATTTT. It specifies CASSAGLAGSADTQYF. Drawing the rest from reference TRBV9 and TRBJ2-3, the complete variable domain is DSGVTQTPKHLITATGQRVTLRCSPRSGDLSVYWYQQSLDQGLQFLIQYYNGEERAKGNILERFSAQQFPDLHSELNLSSLELGDSALYFCASSAGLAGSADTQYFGPGTRLTVL.

The V call is TRBV2, the J call TRBJ1-6, with D unresolved. Germline V gives CDR1 SNHLY, CDR2 FYNNEI. Trimming stripped 5 bases from V and 10 bases from J, with 9 bases between. This CDR3 is 12 amino acids long. CDR3 sequence (DNA): TGTGCCAGCAGTAACGCCCGGTCACCCCTCCACTTT. This translates into CASSNARSPLHF.

The chain carries TRBV15 and TRBJ2-7; D is perhaps TRBD2 (5 bases). Germline V gives CDR1 LNHNV, CDR2 YYDKDF (reference sequence). With 4 bases removed from V and 0 bases from J, the gap between germline ends came to 10 bases. The CDR3 covers 14 residues. CDR3 nucleotide sequence: TGTGCCACCAGCACCGAGCGGTTCTCCTACGAGCAGTACTTC. Translation: CATSTERFSYEQYF. Combining the CDR3 with reference TRBV15 and TRBJ2-7 gives the whole variable domain DAMVIQNPRYQVTQFGKPVTLSCSQTLNHNVMYWYQQKSSQAPKLLFHYYDKDFNNEADTPDNFQSRRPNTSFCFLDIRSPGLGDTAMYLCATSTERFSYEQYFGPGTRLTVT.

This chain joins TRBV5-1 and TRBJ2-7; D remains unclear. The CDR3 sequence is 14 residues long. Germline CDR1 reads SGHRS; CDR2 reads YFSETQ. V lost 4 bases to trimming and J lost 5 bases, with 16 bases between them. The CDR3 reads CASSLVWVEDEQYF. DNA of the CDR3: TGCGCCAGCAGCCTAGTCTGGGTAGAGGACGAGCAGTACTTC.